This TCR beta chain was identified in a study of cytomegalovirus exposure and HLA in healthy donors. On the study more broadly: A preliminary data release comprised roughly 85 million unique TCRs obtained from HLA-typed donors. The study, taken as a whole, reports: Reports indicate that TCR beta sequences accurately predicted the HLA-A and HLA-B alleles of most subjects.

Comment on this clone: Its matching antigen is unknown.

Primers included in the PCR were 60 Vbeta and 13 Jbeta primers. Assay: immunoSEQ multiplex PCR; the TCRdb copy retains only in-frame clones and omits some. The table shows around 170,000 clones, with around 82% occurring only once. In germline, CDR1 is MNHEY, CDR2 SVGAGI. This CDR3 spans 13 amino acids. V was cut by 7 bases and J by 2 bases, with 11 bases left in between. The rearrangement joins TRBV6-5 to TRBJ1-1, with D tentatively TRBD1 (5 bases). The source is a man between 60 and 75 years old in good health and CMV-seronegative. Sequenced material: PBMCs. The CDR3 sequence: CASTRTPNTEAFF. DNA of the CDR3: TGTGCCAGCACCCGGACACCTAACACTGAAGCTTTCTTT.